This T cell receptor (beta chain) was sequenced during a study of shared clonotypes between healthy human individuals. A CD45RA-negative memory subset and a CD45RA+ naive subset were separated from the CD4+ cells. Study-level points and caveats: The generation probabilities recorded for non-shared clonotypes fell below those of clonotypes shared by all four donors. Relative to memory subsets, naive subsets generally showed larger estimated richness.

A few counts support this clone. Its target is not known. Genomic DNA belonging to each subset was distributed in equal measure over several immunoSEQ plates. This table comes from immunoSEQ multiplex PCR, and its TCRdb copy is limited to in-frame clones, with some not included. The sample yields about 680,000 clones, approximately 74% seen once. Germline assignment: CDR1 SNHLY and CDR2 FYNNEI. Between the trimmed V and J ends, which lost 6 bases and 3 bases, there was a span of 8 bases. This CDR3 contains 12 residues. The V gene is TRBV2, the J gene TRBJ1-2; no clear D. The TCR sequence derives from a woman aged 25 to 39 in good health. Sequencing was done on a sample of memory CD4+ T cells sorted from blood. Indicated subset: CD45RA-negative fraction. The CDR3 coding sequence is TGTGCCAGCAGCCACCTGGACTATGGCTACACCTTC. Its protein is CASSHLDYGYTF.